The present TCR beta chain was sequenced within a study of glioma-infiltrating T cells after dendritic cell vaccination. Assay: immunoSEQ multiplex PCR; the TCRdb copy retains only in-frame clones and omits some. This repertoire shows 20,000 to 25,000 clones, about four fifths found once; its top ten account for roughly 35%. Isocitrate dehydrogenase mutation was absent in all glioblastoma patients. J was trimmed by 3 bases and V by 5 bases; bases with no gene match: 2. The CDR3 consists of 15 residues. Germline loops: CDR1 MNHEY, CDR2 SVGAGI. The chain uses TRBV6-5 and TRBJ2-1; the match to TRBD2 covers 12 bases. Source: blood, taken before dendritic cell vaccination. This TCR was sampled from a human donor with glioblastoma. For the CDR3, the DNA is TGTGCCAGCAGTCGGACTAGCGGGAACTACAATGAGCAGTTCTTC. The encoded protein is CASSRTSGNYNEQFF.